This TCR beta chain was sequenced for a study of CD8+CD57+ T cells in acquired aplastic anemia. Overall study findings and caveats: A significant difference in CD8+ Simpson's diversity between patients and controls was not found. The study identified almost 30 CD8+ CDR3 sequences shared by patients and controls.

Germline V gene sequence: CDR1 ENHRY, CDR2 SYGVKD. V gave up 0 bases and J gave up 0 bases, with 15 bases separating them. The CDR3 extends over 18 amino acids. Profiling of TCR beta VDJ combinations and CDR3 sequences used genomic DNA as template. TCRdb re-called the reads with MiXCR, one entry per CDR3 protein. The sample has 250,000 to 300,000 distinct CDR3 sequences; under 65% are singletons. Flow cytometry had shown expanded CD8+CD57+ cells in the patients chosen for sequencing. The table lists this clonotype with a few counts. Its matching antigen is unknown. The sequencing sample was made of sorted CD4+, CD8+, or CD8+CD57+ T cells (not recorded which) from PBMCs. This TCR was recovered from a human donor with aplastic anemia. The rearrangement links TRBV10-3 to TRBJ1-5; D unresolved. As DNA, the CDR3 is TGTGCCATCAGTGAGTCCGCGGGTTCACCTTATAGCAATCAGCCCCAGCATTTT. Translating gives CAISESAGSPYSNQPQHF.